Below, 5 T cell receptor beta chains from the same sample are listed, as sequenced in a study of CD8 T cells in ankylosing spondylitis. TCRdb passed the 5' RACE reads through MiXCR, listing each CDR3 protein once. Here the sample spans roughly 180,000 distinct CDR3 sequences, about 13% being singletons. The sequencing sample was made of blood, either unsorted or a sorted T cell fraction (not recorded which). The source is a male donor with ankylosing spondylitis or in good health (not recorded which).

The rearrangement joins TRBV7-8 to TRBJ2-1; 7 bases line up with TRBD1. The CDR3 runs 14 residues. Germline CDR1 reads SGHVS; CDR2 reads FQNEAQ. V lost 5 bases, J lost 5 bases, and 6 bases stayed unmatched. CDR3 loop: CASSPGTAHNEQFF. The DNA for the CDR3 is TGTGCCAGCAGCCCCGGGACAGCCCACAATGAGCAGTTCTTC.

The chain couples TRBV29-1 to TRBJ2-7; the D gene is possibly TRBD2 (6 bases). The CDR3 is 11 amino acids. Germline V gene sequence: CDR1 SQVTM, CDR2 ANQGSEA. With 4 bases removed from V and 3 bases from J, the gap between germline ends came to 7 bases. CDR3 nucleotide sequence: TGCAGCGTTGGGAGGGGCTACGAGCAGTACTTC. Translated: CSVGRGYEQYF.

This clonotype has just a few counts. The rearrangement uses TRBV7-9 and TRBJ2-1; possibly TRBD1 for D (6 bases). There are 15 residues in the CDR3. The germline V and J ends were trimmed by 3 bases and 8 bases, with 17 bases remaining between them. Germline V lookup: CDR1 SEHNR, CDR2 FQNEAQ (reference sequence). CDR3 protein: CASSLGASSQDEQFF. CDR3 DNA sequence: TGTGCCAGCAGCTTGGGGGCTAGCAGCCAGGATGAGCAGTTCTTC.

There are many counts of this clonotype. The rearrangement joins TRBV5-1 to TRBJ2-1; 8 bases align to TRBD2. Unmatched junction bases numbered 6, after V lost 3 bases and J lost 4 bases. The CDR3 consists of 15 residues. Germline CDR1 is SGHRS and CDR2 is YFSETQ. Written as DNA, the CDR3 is TGCGCCAGCAGCTGGGCGGGGGGACAATACAATGAGCAGTTCTTC. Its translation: CASSWAGGQYNEQFF.

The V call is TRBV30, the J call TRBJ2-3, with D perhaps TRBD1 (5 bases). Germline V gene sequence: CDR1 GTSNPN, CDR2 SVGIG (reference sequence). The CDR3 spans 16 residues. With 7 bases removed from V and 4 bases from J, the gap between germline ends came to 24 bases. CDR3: CASQALGHPMADTQYF. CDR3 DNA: TGTGCCTCCCAGGCCCTCGGACACCCCATGGCAGATACGCAGTATTTT.